Sequencing of this T cell receptor (beta chain) was carried out in a study of T cells in tumors after PD-1 blockade. On the study more broadly: A subset received ongoing vismodegib 150 mg daily alongside anti-PD-1 therapy.

This clone was recorded a few times. Method: immunoSEQ multiplex PCR; TCRdb's copy keeps in-frame clones and lacks some. The sample consists of roughly 50,000 clones, roughly 80% of them appearing once. Germline V gives CDR1 MNHEY, CDR2 SVGAGI. V shed 6 bases and J 6 bases; nucleotides not matched to a gene: 7. The CDR3 length is 15 residues. The chain has TRBV6-5 and TRBJ2-1; TRBD1 agrees at 11 bases. The TCR comes from a human donor with basal cell carcinoma. Specimen: PBMCs, collected before anti-PD-1 treatment. The CDR3 DNA reads as TGTGCCAGCAGCTCCTCCGGGACAGGGGGCAATGAGCAGTTCTTC. Protein product: CASSSSGTGGNEQFF.